This TCR beta chain emerged from a study of regulatory T cells in long-lasting Graves disease. Construction of TCR beta libraries relied on iRepertoire HTBI primers and on Arm-PCR targeting CDR3 regions. Each CDR3 protein is one row after TCRdb ran MiXCR on the multiplex PCR reads. The sample includes roughly 560,000 distinct CDR3 sequences, more than 10% seen only once; the top ten take roughly 8.9%. Study-wide results and limits: TRBV28 was favored in persistent disease, as were TRBJ1-2 and TRBJ2-5. Tissue studied was limited to peripheral blood, excluding thyroid tissue.

The time point is: newly diagnosed GD, antithyroid drugs for less than 3 months. PBMC RNA served as the TCR library source. Unmatched junction bases numbered 8, after V lost 1 base and J lost 5 bases. The CDR3 runs 15 residues. Germline V gene sequence: CDR1 DFQATT, CDR2 SNEGSKA (reference sequence). In its sample, this clonotype was seen a few times. Its antigen is unidentified. This sample was also put to use in a study of T cells in Graves' hyperthyroidism and ophthalmopathy. As that report states: Diagnosing involved the use of clinical symptoms, serum thyroxine and TRAb, thyroid ultrasound and orbital computed tomography. Stable hyperthyroidism was told apart from ophthalmopathy by a model built on 13 V-J features.

This sequence joins TRBV20-1 and TRBJ1-1; 9 bases align to TRBD1. The specimen comprised peripheral blood mononuclear cells (PBMCs), sampled at new diagnosis, from a patient treated with antithyroid drugs. This TCR was sampled from a woman younger than 45 with Graves disease. CDR3 DNA sequence: TGCAGTGCTAGAGCGGGGACAGGGAGCCTGACTGAAGCTTTCTTT. Translating it yields CSARAGTGSLTEAFF.